This TCR beta chain originates from a study of blood T cell repertoires in COVID-19. Background on the study: The United States, Italy and Spain supplied acute and convalescent COVID-19 samples. PBMCs, B-cell-depleted T cells, or T cells were the source of the cDNA or gDNA that made up the material.

The CDR3 loop spans 16 amino acids. V lost 2 bases to trimming and J lost 3 bases; unmatched junction nucleotides: 8. Germline V gives CDR1 KGHDR, CDR2 SFDVKD. Original handling: Amplification of reference gene primers was used by the study to estimate nucleated cell counts. TCRdb's table, derived via immunoSEQ multiplex PCR, lists solely in-frame clones and lacks some. The V and J calls and clone size were taken over from that table, and D and trimming were inferred from the DNA. The sample contains almost 65,000 clones, roughly 88% of which appear only once. Followed longitudinally, the Seattle patients had been enrolled during active infection.

This clonotype was obtained from a woman in her sixties with COVID-19, enrolled during active disease. The sample was peripheral blood. The rearrangement links TRBV24-1 to TRBJ1-1; 7 nucleotides match TRBD1. CDR3 amino acids: CATSDSQGVGDTEAFF. Here the CDR3 DNA reads TGTGCCACCAGTGATTCCCAGGGGGTAGGGGACACTGAAGCTTTCTTT.